This T cell receptor (beta chain) stems from a study of CD8+CD57+ T cells in acquired aplastic anemia. For the study at large: When averaged, DNA from sorted CD4+ and CD8+ cells came to 3.2 ug.

Template material for TCR beta VDJ and CDR3 profiling consisted of genomic DNA. TCRdb analysed the reads with MiXCR anew, one entry per CDR3 protein. Counted here are under 200,000 distinct CDR3 sequences, about three fifths occurring once; the ten biggest clones make up 46%. This clonotype has only a few counts. Antigen unknown. CDR1 SEHNR and CDR2 FQNEAQ come from the germline V gene (reference sequence). After removal of 5 bases from V and 1 base from J, the junction contained 11 bases not matched to a gene. This CDR3 region has 16 residues. Points from the study as a whole: Patients showed no significant difference from controls in CD8+ Simpson's diversity.

This TCR derives from a human donor with severe aplastic anemia or a healthy control (not recorded which). Material for sequencing was sorted CD4+, CD8+, or CD8+CD57+ T cells (not recorded which) from PBMCs. This chain links TRBV7-9 with TRBJ2-7, with 7 bases that match TRBD1. CDR3 region: CASSPRQGHQSYEQYF. CDR3 bases: TGTGCCAGCAGCCCCCGACAGGGCCACCAATCCTACGAGCAGTACTTC. The full variable domain, in which reference TRBV7-9 and TRBJ2-7 provide the parts outside the CDR3, is DTGVSQNPRHKITKRGQNVTFRCDPISEHNRLYWYRQTLGQGPEFLTYFQNEAQLEKSRLLSDRFSAERPKGSFSTLEIQRTEQGDSAMYLCASSPRQGHQSYEQYFGPGTRLTVT.